These 22 T cell receptor beta chains share one sample of origin, sequenced in a study of cytomegalovirus exposure and HLA in healthy donors. Vbeta (60) and Jbeta (13) primers were used in the PCR. Repertoires were generated with immunoSEQ multiplex PCR, while TCRdb's copy carries only in-frame clones and drops some. The table for this sample gives 150,000 to 200,000 clones. The sequenced material came from PBMCs. The receptors were gathered from an older woman in good health and CMV-seronegative.

J is TRBJ1-4 and V is TRBV5-1, with TRBD1 as a possible D gene (6 bases). The CDR3 loop spans 20 amino acids. The germline gives CDR1 SGHRS, CDR2 YFSETQ. Trimming stripped 0 bases from V and 1 base from J, with 22 bases between. The CDR3 coding sequence is TGCGCCAGCAGCTTGGGGGCCCTACAGGGACGACGAGTAACTAATGAAAAACTGTTTTTT. Its translation is CASSLGALQGRRVTNEKLFF.

The V call is TRBV6-1, the J call TRBJ1-5; D might be TRBD1 (6 bases). The germline V gene encodes CDR1 MNHNS and CDR2 SASEGT. The CDR3 contains 15 residues. V lost 2 bases to trimming and J lost 7 bases, with 15 bases between them. CDR3 bases: TGTGCCAGCAGTGAACTCCGGGACATGGAACAGCCCCAGCATTTT. Protein sequence: CASSELRDMEQPQHF.

The rearrangement links TRBV18 to TRBJ1-4, with D possibly matching TRBD1 (5 bases). Trimming shortened V by 0 bases and J by 8 bases, and 13 bases separated the two germline ends. From germline, CDR1 is KGHSH and CDR2 LQKENI. The CDR3 sequence is 15 residues long. The CDR3 coding sequence is TGTGCCAGCTCACCACCCGGTTTCGGGGGAGAAAAACTGTTTTTT. Protein product: CASSPPGFGGEKLFF. Based on the CDR3 plus reference TRBV18 and TRBJ1-4, the full variable domain is NAGVMQNPRHLVRRRGQEARLRCSPMKGHSHVYWYRQLPEEGLKFMVYLQKENIIDESGMPKERFSAEFPKEGPSILRIQQVVRGDSAAYFCASSPPGFGGEKLFFGSGTQLSVL.

The chain joins TRBV27 to TRBJ2-7, with a weak D call TRBD1 (6 bases). Germline-derived CDR1 and CDR2 are MNHEY and SMNVEV (reference sequence). This CDR3 contains 12 residues. V gave up 7 bases and J gave up 5 bases, with 12 bases separating them. CDR3 sequence (DNA): TGTGCCAGCAAACACAGGGCCGACGAGCAGTACTTC. It yields the protein CASKHRADEQYF.

The chain combines TRBV15 with TRBJ2-2; TRBD1 aligns across 9 bases. The CDR3 extends over 14 amino acids. Trimming removed 5 bases from V and 8 bases from J; junction bases left unmatched: 6. Germline V gives CDR1 LNHNV, CDR2 YYDKDF (reference sequence). The CDR3 spells CATSRTGERGELFF. CDR3 DNA: TGTGCCACCAGCCGGACAGGGGAGAGGGGGGAGCTGTTTTTT.

The V call is TRBV6-4, the J call TRBJ2-6; 10 positions match TRBD1. CDR3 size: 17 residues. Germline V lookup: CDR1 MRHNA, CDR2 SNTAGT. Trimming removed 10 bases from V and 0 bases from J; junction bases left unmatched: 9. The DNA of the CDR3 is TGTGCCATCCTCAACCGGGACAGGGGCTCTGGGGCCAACGTCCTGACTTTC. It codes for CAILNRDRGSGANVLTF.

The chain employs TRBV20-1 and TRBJ1-1; D gene unclear. V lost 0 bases and J lost 8, with 7 bases in between. The CDR3 covers 11 residues. The germline V gene encodes CDR1 DFQATT and CDR2 SNEGSKA (reference sequence). For the CDR3, the DNA is TGCAGTGCTAGAGATAACAGCGAAGCTTTCTTT. Translated: CSARDNSEAFF.

The V and J genes are TRBV7-9 and TRBJ2-3; D is perhaps TRBD2 (6 bases). The length of the CDR3 is 16 residues. Per the germline V gene, CDR1 is SEHNR and CDR2 is FQNEAQ (reference sequence). Trimming shortened V by 5 bases and J by 7 bases, and 22 bases separated the two germline ends. The CDR3 loop is CASSPVLATVTNTQYF. DNA for the CDR3: TGTGCCAGCAGCCCTGTCCTAGCGACAGTTACAAATACGCAGTATTTT.

The chain employs TRBV6-5 and TRBJ1-5, with unresolved D. CDR3 length: 13 residues. Between the trimmed V and J ends, which lost 2 bases and 7 bases, there was a span of 9 bases. Germline V gene lookup returns CDR1 MNHEY and CDR2 SVGAGI. The CDR3 here is CASSYEREQPQHF. DNA of the CDR3: TGTGCCAGCAGTTACGAGCGCGAGCAGCCCCAGCATTTT.

Notes on this clone: In the same sample, other DNA sequences code for this CDR3. The chain combines TRBV6-1 with TRBJ2-7, with 9 bases that match TRBD2. Trimming cost V 4 bases and J 3 bases; bases outside gene matches: 7. CDR1 is MNHNS, CDR2 SASEGT, per germline. The CDR3 has 15 amino acids. The chain's CDR3 is CASSVSGGPFYEQYF. CDR3 bases: TGTGCCAGCAGTGTCAGCGGGGGGCCCTTCTACGAGCAGTACTTC.

The chain joins TRBV19 to TRBJ2-3; a possible D gene is TRBD2 (6 bases). Germline V gene data show CDR1 as LNHDA and CDR2 as SQIVND (reference sequence). Trimming stripped 6 bases from V and 4 bases from J, with 14 bases between. CDR3 length: 14 residues. The CDR3, as DNA: TGTGCCAGTAGCAGACACGGCGGGGCAGATACGCAGTATTTT. This codes for CASSRHGGADTQYF. Together with reference TRBV19 and TRBJ2-3, the CDR3 gives the full variable domain: DGGITQSPKYLFRKEGQNVTLSCEQNLNHDAMYWYRQDPGQGLRLIYYSQIVNDFQKGDIAEGYSVSREKKESFPLTVTSAQKNPTAFYLCASSRHGGADTQYFGPGTRLTVL.

V and J are TRBV10-3 and TRBJ1-4; 7 positions match TRBD1. J gave up 6 bases and V 2 bases, and 6 bases lay outside the gene matches. This CDR3 spans 15 amino acids. CDR1 ENHRY and CDR2 SYGVKD come from the germline V gene. CDR3 sequence (DNA): TGTGCCATCAGTGAGAGGACAGGTCGGGATGAAAAACTGTTTTTT. Its protein is CAISERTGRDEKLFF.

This chain links TRBV2 with TRBJ2-3; 11 bases are shared with TRBD2. V lost 11 bases, J lost 3 bases, and 4 bases stayed unmatched. Per germline, CDR1 SNHLY and CDR2 FYNNEI. The CDR3 consists of 13 residues. This chain's CDR3 is CAFTSGRTDTQYF. The CDR3 nucleotides read TGTGCCTTCACTAGCGGGAGAACAGATACGCAGTATTTT.

The chain couples TRBV7-3 to TRBJ1-1; TRBD1 might be the D (6 bases). V shed 5 bases and J shed 0 bases, with 13 bases lying between them. The CDR3 length is 15 residues. CDR1 SGHTA and CDR2 FQGTGA come from the germline V gene. CDR3 bases: TGTGCCAGCAGCCTGGGCGGACAGATGAACACTGAAGCTTTCTTT. Residues: CASSLGGQMNTEAFF.

The chain carries TRBV27 and TRBJ2-2; D is ambiguous. CDR3 length: 14 amino acids. Germline-derived CDR1 and CDR2 are MNHEY and SMNVEV (reference sequence). The ends were cut back, 5 bases at V and 1 base at J, with 8 bases in the middle. The CDR3 sequence is CASSKSRNTGELFF. CDR3 nucleotide sequence: TGTGCCAGCAGTAAGAGCCGGAACACCGGGGAGCTGTTTTTT.

CDR3 in amino acids: CSSRDSDFQETQYF. DNA for the CDR3: TGCAGCTCGAGGGACAGTGACTTCCAAGAGACCCAGTACTTC. The chain joins TRBV29-1 to TRBJ2-5; 7 bases align to TRBD1. The CDR3 is 14 residues long. Per germline, CDR1 SQVTM and CDR2 ANQGSEA. V lost 8 bases to trimming and J lost 1 base; unmatched junction nucleotides: 10.

This sequence joins TRBV7-2 and TRBJ1-2; the match to TRBD1 covers 9 bases. CDR3 size: 14 residues. Unmatched junction bases numbered 9, after V lost 6 bases and J lost 7 bases. Germline V gene data show CDR1 as SGHTA and CDR2 as FQGNSA. This CDR3 is CASSSKQGAVGYTF. In nucleotides, the CDR3 is TGTGCCAGCAGTTCAAAACAGGGGGCGGTTGGCTACACCTTC. The full variable domain, rest sourced from reference TRBV7-2 and TRBJ1-2, is GAGVSQSPSNKVTEKGKDVELRCDPISGHTALYWYRQSLGQGLEFLIYFQGNSAPDKSGLPSDRFSAERTGGSVSTLTIQRTQQEDSAVYLCASSSKQGAVGYTFGSGTRLTVV.

J is TRBJ1-1 and V is TRBV2, with D unresolved. Trimming pared 6 bases from V and 3 bases from J, leaving 11 bases between. The CDR3 loop spans 13 amino acids. Germline CDR1 is SNHLY and CDR2 is FYNNEI. CDR3 coding DNA: TGTGCCAGCAGCTTTCAACGGGACACTGAAGCTTTCTTT. Translating gives CASSFQRDTEAFF.

This chain links TRBV6-6 with TRBJ1-3, with D perhaps TRBD1 (6 bases). V was shortened by 2 bases and J by 0 bases, with 8 bases between the two germline ends. CDR1 and CDR2 from the germline V gene are MNHNY and SVGAGI (reference sequence). The CDR3 has 15 amino acids. The CDR3 spells CASSYMTGSGNTIYF. The CDR3 nucleotides read TGTGCCAGCAGTTACATGACAGGCTCTGGAAACACCATATATTTT.

The CDR3 reads CASQEQGLSYEQYF. CDR3 in DNA: TGCGCCAGCCAGGAGCAGGGCTTATCCTACGAGCAGTACTTC. The gene calls are TRBV5-1 and TRBJ2-7; tentatively, D is TRBD1 (5 bases). V was trimmed by 7 bases and J by 1 base, leaving 15 bases between them. From germline, CDR1 is SGHRS and CDR2 YFSETQ. The CDR3 consists of 14 residues.

This chain uses TRBV27 with TRBJ2-5, with 7 bases aligning to TRBD2. CDR1 MNHEY and CDR2 SMNVEV come from the germline V gene (reference sequence). V gave up 8 bases and J gave up 1 base; unmatched junction bases: 19. The CDR3 spans 18 residues. The CDR3 loop reads CASANPIPGLPIQETQYF. CDR3 bases: TGTGCCAGCGCCAACCCCATTCCGGGACTACCGATCCAAGAGACCCAGTACTTC.

The chain couples TRBV4-3 to TRBJ1-3; the D gene is possibly TRBD1 (6 bases). V was shortened by 0 bases and J by 5 bases, with 17 bases between the two germline ends. CDR1 LGHNA and CDR2 YSLEER come from the germline V gene. This CDR3 is built from 17 residues. CDR3 DNA: TGCGCCAGCAGCCAAGATGGGGCCAACAGGGCCAGAAACACCATATATTTT. Its protein is CASSQDGANRARNTIYF.